This T cell receptor beta chain was profiled in a study of early T cells in non-severe SARS-CoV-2 infection. Background on the study: Sequenced bulk RNA came from whole blood that was unsorted, and chains were unpaired. Study results and limitations: There was a bias toward anti-spike CD8 responses in VDJdb matching, which missed private and CD4 specificities.

CDR3 length equals 15 residues. Germline CDR1 is SGHAT and CDR2 is FQNNGV. The trim removed 4 bases at V and 7 bases at J, leaving 7 bases unmatched. Attached unique molecular identifiers marked individual cDNA molecules. TCRdb processed the 5' RACE reads anew with MiXCR; each CDR3 protein has one entry. The profile shows some 64,000 distinct CDR3 sequences, 7% to 10% of them singletons. Ten or more counts support this clonotype. Its specificity is not known. The chain is built from TRBV11-2 and TRBJ2-1; 10 bases fit TRBD1. This TCR was recovered from an adult who was a healthcare worker with PCR-confirmed SARS-CoV-2 infection or an uninfected control (not recorded which). Sequencing was performed on whole blood, taken at baseline. This chain's CDR3 is CASSWGQGSGNEQFF. The CDR3 DNA reads as TGTGCCAGCAGCTGGGGACAGGGGTCGGGAAATGAGCAGTTCTTC.